These 11 T cell receptor beta chains were all obtained from the same sample, sequenced in a study of blood T cell repertoires in COVID-19. Clones were read by immunoSEQ multiplex PCR, and TCRdb kept only the in-frame ones, dropping some. The repertoire has about 30,000 clones, roughly nine tenths of them found once; the top ten carry 28%. Sequencing was carried out using peripheral blood. Receptor source: an elderly man with acute or convalescent COVID-19.

This clone is a singleton in its sample. This chain joins TRBV20-1 and TRBJ1-2, with D unresolved. The germline V and J ends were trimmed by 8 bases and 7 bases, with 14 bases remaining between them. The CDR3 is made up of 11 amino acids. Germline-derived CDR1 and CDR2 are DFQATT and SNEGSKA (reference sequence). The CDR3 region has the DNA TGCAGTAGTACCTTCTCAGGTGGCTACACCTTC. Amino acids: CSSTFSGGYTF.

The CDR3 DNA reads TGCGCCAGCAGCTTGGACAGGCCCAACAATGAGCAGTTCTTC. Its translation: CASSLDRPNNEQFF. The V call is TRBV5-1, the J call TRBJ2-1; D perhaps matches TRBD1 (5 bases). CDR3 length: 14 amino acids. Germline loops: CDR1 SGHRS, CDR2 YFSETQ. Trimming cost V 0 bases and J 5 bases, with 9 bases left between them.

The chain carries TRBV2 and TRBJ2-7; 10 bases are a match to TRBD1. V lost 4 bases and J lost 11; bases outside the gene matches: 11. Looked up from germline, CDR1 is SNHLY and CDR2 is FYNNEI. This CDR3 is built from 14 residues. CDR3 protein: CASSGQGAVVSKYF. The CDR3 DNA reads as TGTGCCAGCAGTGGACAGGGGGCGGTGGTATCGAAGTACTTC.

CDR3 sequence (DNA): TGTGCCAGTAGTCCGGGACTAGCGGGAGGGCCGATAACGCAGTACTTC. This translates into CASSPGLAGGPITQYF. The chain uses TRBV19 and TRBJ2-7; 16 bases agree with TRBD2. Unmatched junction bases numbered 10, after V lost 5 bases and J lost 9 bases. This CDR3 is built from 16 residues. The V gene's germline CDR1 is LNHDA and CDR2 SQIVND (reference sequence).

CDR3 sequence (DNA): TGTGCCAGCAGCTTAGATCCCGGGACTAGCGAGAGTTATTTT. Protein sequence: CASSLDPGTSESYF. The J gene is TRBJ2-3, the V gene TRBV11-2, with 10 nucleotides matching TRBD2. Germline CDR1 and CDR2: SGHAT and FQNNGV. The CDR3 has 14 amino acids. V lost 0 bases to trimming and J lost 15 bases; unmatched junction nucleotides: 9.

The V gene is TRBV3-1 (or the pseudogene TRBV3-2), the J gene TRBJ1-1, with 7 bases lining up with TRBD1. Germline V gene data show CDR1 as LGHDT and CDR2 as YNNKEL (reference sequence). This CDR3 comprises 15 residues. The V gene end was trimmed by 1 base and the J gene end by 1 base; junction bases not matched to a gene: 3. The CDR3 DNA reads TGTGCCAGCAGCCAAGTCAACAGGGGGAACACTGAAGCTTTCTTT. Encoded protein: CASSQVNRGNTEAFF.

The rearrangement joins TRBV7-2 to TRBJ2-5; 10 bases agree with TRBD2. Germline lookup yields CDR1 SGHTA and CDR2 FQGNSA. The CDR3 spans 15 residues. The V segment lost 5 bases and the J segment 5 bases; nucleotides outside the gene matches: 8. The CDR3: CASSPASGSGETQYF. CDR3 coding DNA: TGTGCCAGCAGCCCGGCTAGCGGGAGTGGTGAGACCCAGTACTTC.

CDR3 DNA sequence: TGTGCCAGCAGCCCGGCCCGGGATCAGCCCCAGCATTTT. Protein sequence: CASSPARDQPQHF. The chain uses TRBV7-2 and TRBJ1-5; D ambiguous. The CDR3 length is 13 residues. The V gene lost 5 bases and the J gene lost 5 bases, with 10 bases spanning the gap. Germline assignment: CDR1 SGHTA and CDR2 FQGNSA.

The chain joins TRBV27 to TRBJ2-1; D may be TRBD2 (6 bases). The CDR3 is 15 amino acids. The germline V gene encodes CDR1 MNHEY and CDR2 SMNVEV (reference sequence). The V gene lost 3 bases and the J gene lost 7 bases, with 16 bases spanning the gap. This CDR3 reads CASSLGGGELNEQFF. Here the CDR3 DNA reads TGTGCCAGCAGTTTGGGGGGAGGCGAGTTAAATGAGCAGTTCTTC.

The chain uses TRBV12-3 or TRBV12-4 and TRBJ2-5; D may be TRBD2 (7 bases). The CDR3 is made up of 13 amino acids. The V gene lost 5 bases and the J gene lost 3 bases, with 10 bases spanning the gap. The CDR3 bases are TGTGCCAGCAGTAAGGGGGGGAAAGAGACCCAGTACTTC. It yields the protein CASSKGGKETQYF.

This chain links TRBV5-4 with TRBJ2-6; D is possibly TRBD1 (5 bases). This CDR3 has 15 amino acids. V was pared by 1 base and J by 3 bases, with 8 bases between. CDR1 and CDR2 (germline): SGHNT, YYREEE (reference sequence). CDR3 protein: CASSLFRVGANVLTF. CDR3 DNA: TGTGCCAGCAGCTTGTTCAGGGTTGGGGCCAACGTCCTGACTTTC.